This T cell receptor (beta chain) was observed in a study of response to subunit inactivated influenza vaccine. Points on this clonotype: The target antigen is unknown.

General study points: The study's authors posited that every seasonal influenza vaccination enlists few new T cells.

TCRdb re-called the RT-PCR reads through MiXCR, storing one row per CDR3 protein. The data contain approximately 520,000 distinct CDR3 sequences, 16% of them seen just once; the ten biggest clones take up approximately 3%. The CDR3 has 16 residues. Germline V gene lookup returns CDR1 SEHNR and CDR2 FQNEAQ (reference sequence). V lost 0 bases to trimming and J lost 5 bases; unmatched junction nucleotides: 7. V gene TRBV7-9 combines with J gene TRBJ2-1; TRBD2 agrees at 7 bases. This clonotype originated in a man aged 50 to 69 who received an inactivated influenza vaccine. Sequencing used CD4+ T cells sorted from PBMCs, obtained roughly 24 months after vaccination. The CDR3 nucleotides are TGTGCCAGCAGCTTAGCGTTCAAGCGGGGAGACAATGAGCAGTTCTTC. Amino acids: CASSLAFKRGDNEQFF.